The rows below give T cell receptor beta chains drawn from one sample of a study of shared clonotypes between healthy human individuals. The assay was immunoSEQ multiplex PCR, and TCRdb's table has in-frame clones only and misses some. The sample shows roughly 2 million clones, 85% to 95% of them seen only once. Source material: naive CD8+ T cells sorted from blood. The receptors originated from a man between 18 and 35 years old in good health. CDR3s include the opening cysteine and the closing phenylalanine or tryptophan. Each record gives: CDR3 protein, CDR3 DNA, J gene, V gene, clone size, D gene. D genes are given only for firm matches. Only some rows state a clone size, as once, few, many or a class for expanded clones.

CDR3 protein: CASSLRTGHYGYTF; CDR3 DNA: TGTGCCAGCAGCCTTCGGACAGGACACTATGGCTACACCTTC; J gene: TRBJ1-2; V gene: TRBV28; clone size: -; D gene: TRBD1
CDR3 protein: CSLLDRGLTDTQYF; CDR3 DNA: TGCAGCTTACTGGACAGGGGGCTCACAGATACGCAGTATTTT; J gene: TRBJ2-3; V gene: TRBV29-1; clone size: -; D gene: TRBD1
CDR3 protein: CASSDGQGALGYTF; CDR3 DNA: TGTGCCAGCAGCGATGGACAGGGGGCTTTAGGCTACACCTTC; J gene: TRBJ1-2; V gene: TRBV5-8; clone size: -; D gene: TRBD1
CDR3 protein: CASSPPGTVNQPQHF; CDR3 DNA: TGTGCCAGCTCACCCCCCGGGACGGTTAATCAGCCCCAGCATTTT; J gene: TRBJ1-5; V gene: TRBV18; clone size: -; D gene: -
CDR3 protein: CASSPRQGVGEQYF; CDR3 DNA: TGTGCCAGCAGTCCCCGACAGGGGGTGGGGGAGCAGTACTTC; J gene: TRBJ2-7; V gene: TRBV28; clone size: -; D gene: TRBD1
CDR3 protein: CASSLGLGEKAFF; CDR3 DNA: TGTGCCAGCAGCCTCGGGTTAGGAGAGAAAGCTTTCTTT; J gene: TRBJ1-1; V gene: TRBV11-3; clone size: -; D gene: -
CDR3 protein: CASSLEENYEQYF; CDR3 DNA: TGTGCCAGCAGTCTAGAGGAGAACTACGAGCAGTACTTC; J gene: TRBJ2-7; V gene: TRBV2; clone size: -; D gene: -
CDR3 protein: CASSLTPGTGPYEQYF; CDR3 DNA: TGTGCCAGCAGTTTAACCCCGGGGACAGGGCCCTACGAGCAGTACTTC; J gene: TRBJ2-7; V gene: TRBV7-8; clone size: -; D gene: TRBD1
CDR3 protein: CASSLGGASYNEQFF; CDR3 DNA: TGTGCCAGCAGTTTAGGCGGGGCCTCCTACAATGAGCAGTTCTTC; J gene: TRBJ2-1; V gene: TRBV27; clone size: -; D gene: -
CDR3 protein: CASSLASYNEQFF; CDR3 DNA: TGTGCCAGCAGCTTAGCTTCCTACAATGAGCAGTTCTTC; J gene: TRBJ2-1; V gene: TRBV11-2; clone size: -; D gene: -
CDR3 protein: CAISDTLNTGELFF; CDR3 DNA: TGTGCCATCAGTGACACCTTGAACACCGGGGAGCTGTTTTTT; J gene: TRBJ2-2; V gene: TRBV10-3; clone size: -; D gene: -
CDR3 protein: CASSGLGTYNEQFF; CDR3 DNA: TGTGCCAGCAGCGGACTAGGGACCTACAATGAGCAGTTCTTC; J gene: TRBJ2-1; V gene: TRBV27; clone size: -; D gene: TRBD2
CDR3 protein: CASSLDSYSPYEQYF; CDR3 DNA: TGCGCCAGCAGCTTAGACAGCTACTCTCCCTACGAGCAGTACTTC; J gene: TRBJ2-7; V gene: TRBV5-1; clone size: -; D gene: -
CDR3 protein: CASSLANTYNSPLHF; CDR3 DNA: TGTGCCAGCAGCCTGGCAAATACCTATAATTCACCCCTCCACTTT; J gene: TRBJ1-6; V gene: TRBV6-5; clone size: -; D gene: -
CDR3 protein: CASSPQQTVAIEAFF; CDR3 DNA: TGTGCCAGCAGCCCTCAGCAAACTGTAGCGATTGAAGCTTTCTTT; J gene: TRBJ1-1; V gene: TRBV7-2; clone size: once; D gene: -
CDR3 protein: CASSFVGLGYEQYF; CDR3 DNA: TGTGCCAGCAGCTTCGTAGGGTTAGGATACGAGCAGTACTTC; J gene: TRBJ2-7; V gene: TRBV11-2; clone size: -; D gene: -
CDR3 protein: CASSQARLVETQYF; CDR3 DNA: TGCGCCAGCAGCCAAGCACGGTTGGTAGAGACCCAGTACTTC; J gene: TRBJ2-5; V gene: TRBV4-1; clone size: -; D gene: -
CDR3 protein: CASSYSTGEVNEKLFF; CDR3 DNA: TGTGCCAGCAGTTACTCGACAGGGGAAGTTAATGAAAAACTGTTTTTT; J gene: TRBJ1-4; V gene: TRBV6-5; clone size: -; D gene: TRBD1
CDR3 protein: CAISESYEAFF; CDR3 DNA: TGTGCCATCAGTGAGTCTTACGAAGCTTTCTTT; J gene: TRBJ1-1; V gene: TRBV10-3; clone size: -; D gene: -
CDR3 protein: CASSSDRTEAFF; CDR3 DNA: TGTGCCAGCAGCTCCGACAGGACTGAAGCTTTCTTT; J gene: TRBJ1-1; V gene: TRBV5-6; clone size: few; D gene: -
CDR3 protein: CATSSDRITRRGPYEQYF; CDR3 DNA: TGTGCCACCAGCAGCGACCGTATTACCCGTAGGGGTCCCTACGAGCAGTACTTC; J gene: TRBJ2-7; V gene: TRBV15; clone size: -; D gene: -
CDR3 protein: CASIGQGINYGYTF; CDR3 DNA: TGTGCCAGCATCGGACAGGGTATCAACTATGGCTACACCTTC; J gene: TRBJ1-2; V gene: TRBV2; clone size: -; D gene: TRBD1
CDR3 protein: CASSQVSSSSYNEQFF; CDR3 DNA: TGCGCCAGCAGCCAAGTTTCCTCGAGCTCCTACAATGAGCAGTTCTTC; J gene: TRBJ2-1; V gene: TRBV4-1; clone size: -; D gene: -
CDR3 protein: CASSQQAGVQETQYF; CDR3 DNA: TGTGCCAGCAGCCAGCAAGCGGGGGTGCAAGAGACCCAGTACTTC; J gene: TRBJ2-5; V gene: TRBV4-2; clone size: -; D gene: TRBD2
CDR3 protein: CAWSPDRYEAFF; CDR3 DNA: TGTGCCTGGAGTCCCGACAGATATGAAGCTTTCTTT; J gene: TRBJ1-1; V gene: TRBV30; clone size: many; D gene: -
CDR3 protein: CASSEGVNEKLFF; CDR3 DNA: TGTGCCAGCAGCGAAGGGGTAAATGAAAAACTGTTTTTT; J gene: TRBJ1-4; V gene: TRBV5-6; clone size: -; D gene: -
CDR3 protein: CASSPDLTDTQYF; CDR3 DNA: TGCGCCAGCAGCCCCGACCTAACAGATACGCAGTATTTT; J gene: TRBJ2-3; V gene: TRBV5-1; clone size: -; D gene: -
CDR3 protein: CASSKGDTQYF; CDR3 DNA: TGTGCCAGTAGTAAAGGGGATACGCAGTATTTT; J gene: TRBJ2-3; V gene: TRBV19; clone size: -; D gene: -
CDR3 protein: CASSVAGTQGETQYF; CDR3 DNA: TGTGCCAGCAGCGTAGCCGGGACTCAGGGAGAGACCCAGTACTTC; J gene: TRBJ2-5; V gene: TRBV9; clone size: -; D gene: -
CDR3 protein: CASSPALDEQYF; CDR3 DNA: TGTGCCAGCAGCCCCGCATTGGACGAGCAGTACTTC; J gene: TRBJ2-7; V gene: TRBV7-9; clone size: -; D gene: -
CDR3 protein: CATYVIYPGHNSGNTIYF; CDR3 DNA: TGTGCCACCTACGTGATTTACCCGGGACATAATTCTGGAAACACCATATATTTT; J gene: TRBJ1-3; V gene: TRBV28; clone size: -; D gene: -
CDR3 protein: CASSGGLAGAQETQYF; CDR3 DNA: TGTGCCAGCAGCGGAGGACTAGCGGGAGCCCAAGAGACCCAGTACTTC; J gene: TRBJ2-5; V gene: TRBV9; clone size: -; D gene: TRBD2
CDR3 protein: CASSEAWTSGYYEQYF; CDR3 DNA: TGTGCCAGCAGTGAAGCCTGGACTAGCGGATACTACGAGCAGTACTTC; J gene: TRBJ2-7; V gene: TRBV6-1; clone size: -; D gene: TRBD2
CDR3 protein: CASSETVPYEQYF; CDR3 DNA: TGTGCCAGCAGTGAGACAGTTCCCTACGAGCAGTACTTC; J gene: TRBJ2-7; V gene: TRBV2; clone size: -; D gene: -
CDR3 protein: CASSAGGANYGYTF; CDR3 DNA: TGTGCCAGCAGCGCAGGGGGAGCCAACTATGGCTACACCTTC; J gene: TRBJ1-2; V gene: TRBV9; clone size: -; D gene: TRBD1
CDR3 protein: CASSLGAVETQYF; CDR3 DNA: TGTGCCAGCAGTTTAGGAGCGGTGGAGACCCAGTACTTC; J gene: TRBJ2-5; V gene: TRBV28; clone size: -; D gene: -
CDR3 protein: CASSSGGPETQYF; CDR3 DNA: TGTGCCAGCAGCTCAGGGGGCCCAGAGACCCAGTACTTC; J gene: TRBJ2-5; V gene: TRBV28; clone size: -; D gene: TRBD1
CDR3 protein: CASSVTGWEYEQYF; CDR3 DNA: TGTGCCAGCAGTGTGACAGGTTGGGAGTACGAGCAGTACTTC; J gene: TRBJ2-7; V gene: TRBV25-1; clone size: -; D gene: -
CDR3 protein: CASSFSTDTQYF; CDR3 DNA: TGTGCCAGCAGTTTTTCTACAGATACGCAGTATTTT; J gene: TRBJ2-3; V gene: TRBV27; clone size: -; D gene: -
CDR3 protein: CASSLSGVNEKLFF; CDR3 DNA: TGTGCCAGCAGCTTAAGTGGGGTTAATGAAAAACTGTTTTTT; J gene: TRBJ1-4; V gene: TRBV7-9; clone size: -; D gene: -
CDR3 protein: CASSLWTGGGDTEAFF; CDR3 DNA: TGCGCCAGCAGCCTTTGGACAGGGGGCGGTGACACTGAAGCTTTCTTT; J gene: TRBJ1-1; V gene: TRBV4-1; clone size: -; D gene: TRBD1
CDR3 protein: CAWMGLADIRDTQYF; CDR3 DNA: TGTGCCTGGATGGGACTAGCGGACATTCGGGATACGCAGTATTTT; J gene: TRBJ2-3; V gene: TRBV30; clone size: -; D gene: TRBD2
CDR3 protein: CASGAGGDNSPLHF; CDR3 DNA: TGCGCCAGCGGGGCAGGGGGGGATAATTCACCCCTCCACTTT; J gene: TRBJ1-6; V gene: TRBV10-2; clone size: -; D gene: TRBD1
CDR3 protein: CASSYSGENQPQHF; CDR3 DNA: TGTGCCAGCAGTTACTCGGGGGAAAATCAGCCCCAGCATTTT; J gene: TRBJ1-5; V gene: TRBV6-5; clone size: once; D gene: -
CDR3 protein: CASNVNGAFNEKLFF; CDR3 DNA: TGTGCCAGCAACGTCAACGGGGCGTTTAATGAAAAACTGTTTTTT; J gene: TRBJ1-4; V gene: TRBV9; clone size: -; D gene: -
CDR3 protein: CASTNRTGHSTGNTIYF; CDR3 DNA: TGTGCCAGCACCAACAGGACGGGACATTCGACTGGAAACACCATATATTTT; J gene: TRBJ1-3; V gene: TRBV11-2; clone size: once; D gene: -
CDR3 protein: CASLRESQNTEAFF; CDR3 DNA: TGTGCCAGCCTTCGAGAAAGCCAAAACACTGAAGCTTTCTTT; J gene: TRBJ1-1; V gene: TRBV5-6; clone size: once; D gene: -
CDR3 protein: CASSDASNTGELFF; CDR3 DNA: TGCGCCAGCAGTGACGCTTCGAACACCGGGGAGCTGTTTTTT; J gene: TRBJ2-2; V gene: TRBV10-2; clone size: -; D gene: -
CDR3 protein: CASRDEGETQYF; CDR3 DNA: TGTGCCAGCAGGGACGAGGGAGAGACCCAGTACTTC; J gene: TRBJ2-5; V gene: TRBV6-5; clone size: -; D gene: -
CDR3 protein: CASSLPTTEYYNEQFF; CDR3 DNA: TGTGCCAGCAGTTTACCAACGACAGAATACTACAATGAGCAGTTCTTC; J gene: TRBJ2-1; V gene: TRBV28; clone size: once; D gene: -
CDR3 protein: CASSIWSATEAFF; CDR3 DNA: TGTGCCAGTAGTATATGGTCGGCCACTGAAGCTTTCTTT; J gene: TRBJ1-1; V gene: TRBV19; clone size: once; D gene: -
CDR3 protein: CASKGGRKYEQYF; CDR3 DNA: TGTGCCAGTAAGGGCGGGAGGAAGTACGAGCAGTACTTC; J gene: TRBJ2-7; V gene: TRBV19; clone size: -; D gene: TRBD2
CDR3 protein: CASSPRGGRGSGANVLTF; CDR3 DNA: TGTGCCAGCAGCCCCAGGGGGGGCCGCGGCTCTGGGGCCAACGTCCTGACTTTC; J gene: TRBJ2-6; V gene: TRBV11-2; clone size: -; D gene: -